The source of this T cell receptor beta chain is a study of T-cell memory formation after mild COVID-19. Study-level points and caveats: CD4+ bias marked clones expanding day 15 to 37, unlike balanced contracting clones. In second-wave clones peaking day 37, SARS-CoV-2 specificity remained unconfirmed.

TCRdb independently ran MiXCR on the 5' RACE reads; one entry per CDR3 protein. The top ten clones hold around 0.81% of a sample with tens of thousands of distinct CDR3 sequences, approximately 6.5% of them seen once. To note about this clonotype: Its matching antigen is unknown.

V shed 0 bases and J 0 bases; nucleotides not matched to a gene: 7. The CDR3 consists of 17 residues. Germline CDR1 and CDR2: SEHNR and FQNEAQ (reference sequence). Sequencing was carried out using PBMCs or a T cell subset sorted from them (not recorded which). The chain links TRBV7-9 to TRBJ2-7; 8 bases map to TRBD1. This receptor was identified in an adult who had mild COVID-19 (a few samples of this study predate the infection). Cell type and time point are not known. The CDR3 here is CASSLASRTGFSYEQYF. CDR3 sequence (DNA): TGTGCCAGCAGCTTAGCTTCCCGGACAGGGTTCTCCTACGAGCAGTACTTC.